This T cell receptor (beta chain) was obtained from a study of shared clonotypes between healthy human individuals. Study details: The study enrolled two women and three men aged 18 to 49.

Overall study findings and caveats: When naive CD4 clonotypes were compared across a few donors, 5% to 5.5% were shared.

Splitting the CD4+ cells yielded a CD45RA+ naive subset and a CD45RA-negative memory subset. Replicate PCRs for sorted subsets used around 200 ng DNA; this equaled 25,000 to 35,000 T cell genomes. Here immunoSEQ multiplex PCR was the method, and the copy in TCRdb shows in-frame clones only, minus some. The sample has about 2 million clones, approximately 95% seen once. As to this clone: The antigen is undetermined.

Germline CDR1 is SGHDN and CDR2 is FVKESK. Germline trimming cut 6 bases from V and 0 bases from J; bases unmatched to any gene: 3. This CDR3 is 14 amino acids long. Material for sequencing was naive CD4+ T cells sorted from blood. Subset defined: CD45RA+ positively selected. The origin of this receptor is a man between 18 and 35 years old in good health. This rearrangement joins TRBV14 to TRBJ2-3, with 7 bases fitting TRBD2. The CDR3 here is CASSGLVSTDTQYF. The CDR3 coding sequence is TGTGCCAGCAGTGGACTAGTTAGCACAGATACGCAGTATTTT.